Below, one TCR beta chain is given with its context. This sample was taken from a study of glioma-infiltrating T cells after dendritic cell vaccination. The sample's time point: after dendritic cell vaccination, including at tumor progression/relapse. Trimming shortened V by 3 bases and J by 1 base, and 11 bases separated the two germline ends. Germline CDR1 reads SNHLY; CDR2 reads FYNNEI. The CDR3 runs to 15 residues. TCRdb's copy holds only in-frame clones and misses some; the assay was immunoSEQ multiplex PCR. The data show approximately 92,000 clones, roughly 80% seen once. This receptor was obtained from a human donor with glioblastoma. The sequences come from blood, collected after dendritic cell vaccination. The chain recombines TRBV2 with TRBJ2-3; perhaps TRBD2 as D (5 bases). CDR3 loop: CASSELRVGTDTQYF. The CDR3 region has the DNA TGTGCCAGCAGTGAGTTGAGGGTCGGCACAGATACGCAGTATTTT.